This TCR beta chain was documented in a study of T cells in women clearing cervical HPV infection (dated by TCRdb to 2016 to 2019). Looking at the study overall: The cases were some 27 women with histologically confirmed HPV16-related CIN3 or worse, and 2 of these cases were invasive cancers. The controls were about 26 women whose single incident HPV16 infection cleared within 12 months with no development of precancer or cancer. Blood from cases was drawn at the visit where the lesion was first identified, while blood from controls was drawn once the infection was no longer detected. For cases, the median interval between lesion detection and blood sampling was about 140 days, with an interquartile range of roughly 85 to 200 days. HLA typing was available for only a few women, so HLA type could not be excluded as a confounder. The exploratory proof-of-principle case-control study was nested within the Guanacaste HPV Natural History Study in Costa Rica and compared TCR repertoires across cervical HPV16 outcomes. Cases and controls were matched on age within five years and on year of sample collection. A median age of about 30 years was observed in cases versus less than 40 in controls, and no significant differences in baseline characteristics were found. The parent cohort enrolled 9,000 to 13,000 women aged 18 or older in Guanacaste, Costa Rica, in about 1993 to 1995 and followed the women for seven years. As quality controls, five blinded duplicates were added to each group, bringing the total to 60 or so samples made up of around 50 participants and ten or so replicates. Overall study outcomes, separate from this receptor: Whether associations preceded infection or resulted from infection could not be shown with the cross-sectional design, and effector/memory subsets and HPV-specific T cells were not isolated. Because T-cell numbers per sample were unknown, differences in richness could reflect varying T-cell content rather than repertoire biology. Across sequencing depths, CIN3+ cases showed significantly higher TCR repertoire richness than controls, but evenness did not differ between the groups. Cases were distinguished from controls with an estimated AUC of over 0.75 by random forest classifiers combining richness and V gene abundances. Lower TRBV6-7 relative abundance was observed in cases than in controls (approximately 0.1% versus 0.16%; Bonferroni P = 0.0008).

Clipping removes 7 bases from V and 6 bases from J, with 6 as the unmatched junction base count. As encoded in the germline V gene (reference sequence), CDR1 is DFQATT while CDR2 is SNEGSKA. The CDR3 goes from the cysteine to the phenylalanine over 13 residues. The 30 bases shown cover part of the CDR3, and their frame starts at base 1. TCR beta CDR3 regions were amplified by multiplex PCR from an average of roughly 1.1 ug genomic DNA per sample using the immunoSEQ assay. Primer bias was corrected in the assay by using a complete synthetic TCR repertoire to establish an amplification baseline. The amplicons were sequenced using the Illumina platform. Regarding the original processing steps: Sequence errors were corrected by clustering with frequency ratios and a modified nearest-neighbor algorithm, and the sequences were then analyzed in the immunoSEQ Analyzer using IMGT gene definitions. At each rarefaction depth, TCR richness and evenness were averaged across 20 rarefaction repeats, and samples with fewer sequences than that depth were excluded. Wilcoxon rank sum tests with FDR correction were used to compare V, D and J gene relative abundances between the groups. Blinded duplicates gave an intraclass correlation of roughly 95% for TCR richness and an average of roughly 76% across some 62 gene segments. The clones in this table, taken by TCRdb from immuneACCESS, are in-frame only. Not every clone is retained; where verified, under half of the shortfall comes from an unresolved V gene, and the cause of the rest is unknown. D and trimming were read from the DNA, whereas the V and J calls and clone size are those reported in that table. For this sample, the table gives approximately 35,000 clones. The ten largest clonotypes hold approximately 7.8% of the sample.

About this clone: Its antigen remains undetermined. The CDR3 is cut off 3 residues early in the read; its end comes from the germline J gene.

Every participant had a single incident cervical HPV16 infection, and women with prevalent HPV16 infections were excluded. Cervical HPV DNA was detected with MY09/MY11 PCR, and genotyping was done by dot-blot hybridization. Around 14 mL of heparinized blood was centrifuged, after which the buffy coat was aliquoted, frozen at -30 degrees C, and then stored at -80 degrees C. Genomic DNA was extracted from buffy coat specimens using QIAGEN kits. The specimen was blood buffy coat. The sequence derives from a woman between 18 and 70 years old with a cervical HPV16 infection that either progressed to CIN3+ or cleared (not recorded which). Here the chain combines TRBV20-1 and TRBJ1-6; 7 junctional bases match TRBD1. The sequenced CDR3 bases are TGCAGTGTAAGACAGGGAGGTAATTCACCC. It translates as CSVRQGGNSP. The whole CDR3 region reads CSVRQGGNSPLHF.